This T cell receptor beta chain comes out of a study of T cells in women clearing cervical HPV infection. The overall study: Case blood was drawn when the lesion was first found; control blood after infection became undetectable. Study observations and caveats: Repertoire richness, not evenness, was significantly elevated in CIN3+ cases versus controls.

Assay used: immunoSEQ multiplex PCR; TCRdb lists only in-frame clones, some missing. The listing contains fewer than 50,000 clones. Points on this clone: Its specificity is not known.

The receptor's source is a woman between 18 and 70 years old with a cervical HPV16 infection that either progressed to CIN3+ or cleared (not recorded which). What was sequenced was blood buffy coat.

The CDR3 protein is CASSSTGRNQPQHF. CDR3 DNA, as far as it was read: TGTGCCAGCAGCTCGACAGGGAGGAACCAGCCC. The chain carries TRBV5-6 and TRBJ1-5; 7 bases are a match to TRBD1. Read coverage stops 3 residues before the CDR3 terminus; the germline J gene supplies the remainder. Trimming removed 3 bases from V and 7 bases from J; junction bases left unmatched: 7. CDR3 size: 14 residues. Per the germline V gene, CDR1 is SGHDT and CDR2 is YYEEEE. Drawing the rest from reference TRBV5-6 and TRBJ1-5, the complete variable domain is DAGVTQSPTHLIKTRGQQVTLRCSPKSGHDTVSWYQQALGQGPQFIFQYYEEEERQRGNFPDRFSGHQFPNYSSELNVNALLLGDSALYLCASSSTGRNQPQHFGDGTRLSIL.